The 27 T cell receptor beta chains listed next were all sequenced from one sample in a study of blood T cell repertoires in COVID-19. Only in-frame clones appear in the TCRdb table, and some are missing; sequencing was by immunoSEQ multiplex PCR. Altogether more than 200,000 clones are present, 82% being singletons, with the ten largest covering 4.9%. Sequenced sample: peripheral blood. These receptors were obtained from a woman aged 80 or older with active or convalescent COVID-19.

The gene calls are TRBV3-1 (or the pseudogene TRBV3-2) and TRBJ1-2, with no clear D. Germline loops: CDR1 LGHDT, CDR2 YNNKEL (reference sequence). V lost 1 base, J lost 4 bases, and 13 bases lay in between. CDR3 size: 15 residues. CDR3 coding DNA: TGTGCCAGCAGCCAAGGCTGGCAGTTTATCTATGGCTACACCTTC. Its translation: CASSQGWQFIYGYTF.

The chain couples TRBV7-8 to TRBJ1-2; D call uncertain. Trimming pared 5 bases from V and 8 bases from J, leaving 12 bases between. This CDR3 contains 12 residues. Germline CDR1 is SGHVS and CDR2 is FQNEAQ. CDR3 bases: TGTGCCAGCAGCCTGGAGGTGGGGGGCTACACCTTC. Translated, it gives CASSLEVGGYTF.

This chain joins TRBV3-1 (or the pseudogene TRBV3-2) and TRBJ2-5; weak D call: TRBD2 (5 bases). The V gene's germline CDR1 is LGHDT and CDR2 YNNKEL (reference sequence). The V end lost 4 bases, the J end lost 0 bases, and 15 bases lay between the germline ends. This CDR3 has 16 residues. CDR3 bases: TGTGCCAGCAGCCCCAGACTAACTAGTTACCAAGAGACCCAGTACTTC. Translating it yields CASSPRLTSYQETQYF.

This clone was seen a single time. The chain carries TRBV29-1 and TRBJ2-7, with D perhaps matching TRBD2 (6 bases). Trimming took 0 bases from V and 5 from J, leaving 8 bases between them. CDR1 and CDR2 from the germline V gene are SQVTM and ANQGSEA. The CDR3 has 12 amino acids. The CDR3 reads CSVEDGGDEQYF. The CDR3, as DNA: TGCAGCGTTGAAGATGGAGGGGACGAGCAGTACTTC.

The rearrangement links TRBV6-5 to TRBJ2-1, with 7 bases that match TRBD2. With V trimmed by 2 bases and J by 4 bases, 2 bases remained unmatched. CDR3 length: 14 amino acids. Germline V CDR1 and CDR2: MNHEY, SVGAGI. The CDR3 region has the DNA TGTGCCAGCAGTTACGGCGGGGGATACAATGAGCAGTTCTTC. This sequence encodes CASSYGGGYNEQFF.

Concerning this clone: Other DNA sequences in this sample translate to the same CDR3. This chain's CDR3 is CASSIGTGNSPLHF. CDR3 nucleotides: TGTGCCAGTAGTATCGGGACAGGAAATTCACCCCTCCACTTT. J is TRBJ1-6 and V is TRBV19; TRBD1 aligns across 8 bases. There are 14 residues in the CDR3. Germline CDR1 reads LNHDA; CDR2 reads SQIVND (reference sequence). With V trimmed by 3 bases and J by 7 bases, 2 bases remained unmatched.

This chain connects TRBV18 to TRBJ1-1, with 8 bases that match TRBD1. The trim removed 3 bases at V and 8 bases at J, leaving 5 bases unmatched. The CDR3 is 13 residues long. The V gene's germline CDR1 is KGHSH and CDR2 LQKENI. CDR3 nucleotides: TGTGCCAGCTCACCCCGCGGACAGGGCGAAGCTTTCTTT. This gives the protein CASSPRGQGEAFF.

This clone has a single count. This chain links TRBV14 with TRBJ1-1; D is possibly TRBD1 (5 bases). This CDR3 has 14 residues. Trimming cost V 4 bases and J 0 bases, with 9 bases left between them. In germline, CDR1 is SGHDN, CDR2 FVKESK. The CDR3 DNA follows: TGTGCCAGCAGCCGGCAGGGCCTGAACACTGAAGCTTTCTTT. It codes for CASSRQGLNTEAFF.

The rearrangement links TRBV11-2 to TRBJ1-5; 7 bases agree with TRBD1. There are 13 residues in the CDR3. Per germline, CDR1 SGHAT and CDR2 FQNNGV. With V trimmed by 8 bases and J by 2 bases, 3 bases remained unmatched. DNA of the CDR3: TGTGCCAGCTCGACAGGGCGCAATCAGCCCCAGCATTTT. Translation gives CASSTGRNQPQHF.

The V call is TRBV27, the J call TRBJ2-7, with D possibly matching TRBD2 (5 bases). V was trimmed by 4 bases and J by 3 bases, leaving 16 bases between them. The CDR3 sequence is 15 residues long. In germline, CDR1 is MNHEY, CDR2 SMNVEV (reference sequence). In DNA form, the CDR3 reads TGTGCCAGCAGTTCCCGGGAAGGGTTGGTCTACGAGCAGTACTTC. Protein: CASSSREGLVYEQYF.

V and J are TRBV10-1 and TRBJ2-7, with D possibly matching TRBD1 (6 bases). In germline, CDR1 is WNHNN, CDR2 SYGVQD (reference sequence). This CDR3 is built from 12 residues. Trimming pared 8 bases from V and 2 bases from J, leaving 10 bases between. Written as DNA, the CDR3 is TGCGCCAGCGGCGCAGGGGCCTACGAGCAGTACTTC. It yields the protein CASGAGAYEQYF.

The V call is TRBV5-4, the J call TRBJ1-3; TRBD1 matches 7 bases. CDR3 length equals 16 residues. The J segment lost 0 bases and the V segment lost 4 bases, leaving 7 bases of the junction unmatched. Germline lookup yields CDR1 SGHNT and CDR2 YYREEE (reference sequence). The CDR3 nucleotides read TGTGCCAGCAGCACCAGGACAGGAGACTCTGGAAACACCATATATTTT. Translation gives CASSTRTGDSGNTIYF.

V and J are TRBV6-4 and TRBJ2-1; a weak D match, TRBD2 (5 bases). Germline lookup yields CDR1 MRHNA and CDR2 SNTAGT. The CDR3 extends over 16 amino acids. Trimming shortened V by 0 bases and J by 3 bases, and 12 bases separated the two germline ends. As DNA, the CDR3 is TGTGCCAGCAGTGACTCATCTAGGAGGAACTACAATGAGCAGTTCTTC. Translated: CASSDSSRRNYNEQFF.

The J gene is TRBJ2-1, the V gene TRBV5-1; D ambiguous. The CDR3 runs to 17 residues. Trimming took 0 bases from V and 0 from J, leaving 13 bases between them. Germline values: CDR1 SGHRS, CDR2 YFSETQ. The CDR3, as DNA: TGCGCCAGCAGCTTGGTCGCAGGCAAGAGCTCCTACAATGAGCAGTTCTTC. Residues: CASSLVAGKSSYNEQFF.

The table lists this clone with many counts. The chain couples TRBV6-4 to TRBJ2-3, with 11 bases fitting TRBD2. CDR1 is MRHNA and CDR2 is SNTAGT in the germline V gene. This CDR3 is 14 amino acids long. V gave up 6 bases and J gave up 4 bases; unmatched junction bases: 3. The CDR3 bases are TGTGCCAGCAGCCTAGCGGGGGGTCCAGATACGCAGTATTTT. Its protein is CASSLAGGPDTQYF.

The chain couples TRBV5-1 to TRBJ2-7; D uncertain. The CDR3 is 11 residues long. V was pared by 0 bases and J by 5 bases, with 3 bases between. Germline CDR1 is SGHRS and CDR2 is YFSETQ. The CDR3 region is CASSLGDEQYF. CDR3 nucleotide sequence: TGCGCCAGCAGCTTGGGAGACGAGCAGTACTTC.

In its sample, this clone was seen once. The chain combines TRBV24-1 with TRBJ2-5; 13 bases map to TRBD2. This CDR3 has 19 residues. The germline V gene has CDR1 KGHDR and CDR2 SFDVKD. The ends lost 1 base at V and 0 bases at J; junction bases unmatched: 7. The chain's CDR3 is CATSDFDLGLAGNQETQYF. DNA of the CDR3: TGTGCCACCAGTGATTTCGATCTGGGACTAGCGGGAAACCAAGAGACCCAGTACTTC.

This clone was recorded a few times. V and J are TRBV24-1 and TRBJ2-7, with 11 nucleotides matching TRBD1. The germline CDR1 and CDR2 sequences are KGHDR and SFDVKD. Unmatched junction bases numbered 4, after V lost 4 bases and J lost 3 bases. This CDR3 spans 15 amino acids. DNA for the CDR3: TGTGCCACCAGTGACTCGGGACAGGGGGTCTACGAGCAGTACTTC. Translation: CATSDSGQGVYEQYF.

The chain recombines TRBV19 with TRBJ2-1, with a tentative D call TRBD2 (5 bases). The CDR3 sequence is 15 residues long. Trimming took off 3 bases at V and 6 bases at J, with 15 bases between the two ends. CDR1 is LNHDA, CDR2 SQIVND, per germline (reference sequence). CDR3 protein: CASSIAGRTGNEQFF. In nucleotides, the CDR3 is TGTGCCAGTAGTATCGCGGGCAGGACGGGCAATGAGCAGTTCTTC.

The chain employs TRBV5-6 and TRBJ2-5, with TRBD2 matching 9 bases. Germline CDR1 SGHDT, CDR2 YYEEEE. Trimming cost V 4 bases and J 4 bases; bases outside gene matches: 11. This CDR3 is built from 16 residues. CDR3 in amino acids: CASSLRTSAGGETQYF. In DNA, the CDR3 is TGTGCCAGCAGCCTCCGGACTAGCGCCGGGGGAGAGACCCAGTACTTC.

The chain links TRBV15 to TRBJ2-5, with TRBD2 matching 10 bases. Germline values: CDR1 LNHNV, CDR2 YYDKDF (reference sequence). The CDR3 spans 17 residues. With 1 base clipped from V and 5 bases from J, the junction kept 10 bases outside the gene matches. Written as DNA, the CDR3 is TGTGCCACCAGCAGAGTACCAAGCGGGGGGGCCAGGGAGACCCAGTACTTC. Residues: CATSRVPSGGARETQYF. Complete variable domain (other parts from reference TRBV15 and TRBJ2-5): DAMVIQNPRYQVTQFGKPVTLSCSQTLNHNVMYWYQQKSSQAPKLLFHYYDKDFNNEADTPDNFQSRRPNTSFCFLDIRSPGLGDTAMYLCATSRVPSGGARETQYFGPGTRLLVL.

This clone has only a few counts. V gene TRBV5-1 combines with J gene TRBJ2-3, with 7 bases fitting TRBD1. There are 15 residues in the CDR3. V was clipped by 3 bases and J by 2 bases; unmatched bases: 6. Germline V gene sequence: CDR1 SGHRS, CDR2 YFSETQ. CDR3 loop: CASSSGTVDTDTQYF. The CDR3 nucleotides read TGCGCCAGCAGCTCCGGGACAGTGGACACAGATACGCAGTATTTT.

The chain employs TRBV30 and TRBJ2-3; D possibly corresponds to TRBD2 (6 bases). The CDR3 length is 15 residues. V was cut by 4 bases and J by 5 bases, with 19 bases left in between. Germline loops: CDR1 GTSNPN, CDR2 SVGIG (reference sequence). The CDR3 loop reads CAWTAFRGVGDTQYF. Written as DNA, the CDR3 is TGTGCCTGGACAGCATTTCGCGGGGTGGGAGATACGCAGTATTTT.

This chain connects TRBV20-1 to TRBJ1-6; D remains unclear. Trimming cost V 3 bases and J 6 bases, with 12 bases left between them. Germline CDR1 reads DFQATT; CDR2 reads SNEGSKA (reference sequence). This CDR3 is 14 amino acids long. This chain's CDR3 is CSASVREANSPLHF. For the CDR3, the DNA is TGCAGTGCTAGTGTCCGAGAAGCTAATTCACCCCTCCACTTT.

As regards this clone: Other nucleotide sequences from this sample produce the same CDR3. This rearrangement joins TRBV11-2 to TRBJ2-1; D gene ambiguous. The germline V and J ends were trimmed by 0 bases and 2 bases, with 8 bases remaining between them. The CDR3 extends over 15 amino acids. The germline V gene has CDR1 SGHAT and CDR2 FQNNGV. DNA of the CDR3: TGTGCCAGCAGCTTAGAGACCGGAGCCTACAATGAGCAGTTCTTC. Amino acids: CASSLETGAYNEQFF.

The table lists this clone with a few counts. This chain joins TRBV2 and TRBJ1-1; possibly TRBD1 for D (5 bases). Trimming took 4 bases from V and 1 from J, leaving 13 bases between them. This CDR3 contains 15 residues. The germline V gene has CDR1 SNHLY and CDR2 FYNNEI. CDR3 sequence: CASSGAGNANTEAFF. Written as DNA, the CDR3 is TGTGCCAGCAGTGGGGCAGGGAACGCGAACACTGAAGCTTTCTTT. Full variable domain (rest looked up from reference TRBV2 and TRBJ1-1): EPEVTQTPSHQVTQMGQEVILRCVPISNHLYFYWYRQILGQKVEFLVSFYNNEISEKSEIFDDQFSVERPDGSNFTLKIRSTKLEDSAMYFCASSGAGNANTEAFFGQGTRLTVV.

V gene TRBV5-1 combines with J gene TRBJ1-1, with 8 bases fitting TRBD1. The CDR3 runs to 14 residues. CDR1 is SGHRS and CDR2 is YFSETQ in the germline V gene. J gave up 5 bases and V 4 bases, and 7 bases lay outside the gene matches. The CDR3 nucleotides read TGCGCCAGCAGCACCACAGGGGGTCGGACTGAAGCTTTCTTT. Translation: CASSTTGGRTEAFF.